The present T cell receptor (beta chain) was sequenced within a study of OX40 agonist ivuxolimab in advanced cancers. As for the study in general: Ivuxolimab, which is an agonistic anti-OX40 (CD134) antibody, was administered to the patients.

CDR1 and CDR2 (germline): SGDLS, YYNGEE. The CDR3 runs 14 residues. V was shortened by 0 bases and J by 4 bases, with 10 bases between the two germline ends. Autoimmune disease history or systemic immunosuppression was exclusionary. TCRdb's table, derived via immunoSEQ multiplex PCR, lists solely in-frame clones and lacks some. The data show some 73,000 clones, around 89% seen once. The chain links TRBV9 to TRBJ1-1; D is unresolved. This receptor was obtained from an adult with an advanced solid tumor such as melanoma, head and neck, liver or kidney cancer. The sample here was CD4+ or CD8+ T cells sorted from blood, taken in a trial of the OX40 agonist ivuxolimab. CDR3 region: CASSVGLLGTEAFF. The CDR3 DNA reads as TGTGCCAGCAGCGTAGGGCTACTGGGCACTGAAGCTTTCTTT.